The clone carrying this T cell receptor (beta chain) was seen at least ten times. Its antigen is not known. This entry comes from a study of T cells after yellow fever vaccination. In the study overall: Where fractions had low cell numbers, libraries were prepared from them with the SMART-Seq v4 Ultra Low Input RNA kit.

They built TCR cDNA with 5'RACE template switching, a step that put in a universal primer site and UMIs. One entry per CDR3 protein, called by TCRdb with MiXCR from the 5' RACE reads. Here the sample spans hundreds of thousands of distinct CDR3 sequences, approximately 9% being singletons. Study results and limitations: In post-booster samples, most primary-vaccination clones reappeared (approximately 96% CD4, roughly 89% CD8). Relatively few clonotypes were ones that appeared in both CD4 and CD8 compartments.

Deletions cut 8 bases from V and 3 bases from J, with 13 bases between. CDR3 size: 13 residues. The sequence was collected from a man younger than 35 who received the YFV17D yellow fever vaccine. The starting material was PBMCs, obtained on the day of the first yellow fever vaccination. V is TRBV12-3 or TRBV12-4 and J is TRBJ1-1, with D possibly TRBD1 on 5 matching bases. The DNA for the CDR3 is TGTGCCAGCTTTCCGGGGGGTTACACTGAAGCTTTCTTT. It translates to CASFPGGYTEAFF.